The present T cell receptor (beta chain) was sequenced within a study of prognosis after radiotherapy for stage I lung cancer. Study-level background: About 13 patients presented with newly diagnosed primary stage I lung tumors, and roughly 5 carried oligometastatic NSCLC following surgical resection of the primary tumor. The study enrolled approximately 13 men and roughly 6 women as patients, aged roughly 50 to 95 with a median of around 70 years. SBRT was given in 3 to 5 fractions at a biologically effective dose of at least 100 Gy as radiotherapy. Distant metastases were recorded in a handful of patients after radiotherapy, at a median of about 7 months, and no significant progression was recorded in around 14.

Amplification of the TCR beta CDR3 (from genomic DNA) was done by two-round multiplex PCR. TRBV and TRBJ genes each had their own specific primers in first-round PCR. One entry per CDR3 protein results from TCRdb running MiXCR on the multiplex PCR reads. The table lists about 20,000 distinct CDR3 sequences, roughly 40% of them singletons. The CDR3 loop spans 11 amino acids. Germline V gene data show CDR1 as MNHGY and CDR2 as SVAAGI. This clonotype was observed many times. Germline is not matched at one junction end, which may reflect a read error. The origin of this receptor is a donor over 45 with non-small cell lung cancer. This specimen consisted of PBMCs, obtained before or after stereotactic body radiation therapy (not recorded which). V gene TRBV6-9 combines with J gene TRBJ2-7; D is ambiguous. The CDR3 protein is CASSNSYEQYF. The CDR3, as DNA: TGTGCCAGCAGTAATTCCTACGAGCAGTACTTC.